This entry lists 14 T cell receptor beta chains sequenced from one sample in a study of blood T cell repertoires in COVID-19. The assay was immunoSEQ multiplex PCR, and TCRdb's table has in-frame clones only and misses some. The sample lists about 190,000 clones, 80% to 85% seen once, with about 5.7% in the top ten. The sample comprised peripheral blood. All receptors come from a woman in her thirties or forties with acute or convalescent COVID-19.

V usage is TRBV28 and J usage is TRBJ1-5; possible D gene TRBD1, 6 bases. This CDR3 spans 18 amino acids. Trimming pared 2 bases from V and 6 bases from J, leaving 23 bases between. CDR1 is MDHEN and CDR2 is SYDVKM in the germline V gene. This chain's CDR3 is CASSLNPSNRGRGQPQHF. CDR3 nucleotides: TGTGCCAGCAGTTTAAACCCGTCCAATAGGGGGAGGGGTCAGCCCCAGCATTTT.

The count of this clone is one. The rearrangement uses TRBV18 and TRBJ2-1; D remains ambiguous. The germline V gene has CDR1 KGHSH and CDR2 LQKENI. CDR3 length: 14 amino acids. The V gene lost 0 bases and the J gene lost 6 bases, with 9 bases spanning the gap. CDR3 in DNA: TGTGCCAGCTCACCACCGAGCTCCCGCAATGAGCAGTTCTTC. It codes for CASSPPSSRNEQFF.

The chain is built from TRBV15 and TRBJ1-2; 7 nucleotides agree with TRBD1. The J segment lost 4 bases and the V segment lost 5 bases, leaving 7 bases of the junction unmatched. Germline CDR1 reads LNHNV; CDR2 reads YYDKDF (reference sequence). CDR3 size: 14 residues. DNA for the CDR3: TGTGCCACCAGCCCCCAGGGGGGAATCTATGGCTACACCTTC. It is translated as CATSPQGGIYGYTF. The full variable domain, in which reference TRBV15 and TRBJ1-2 provide the parts outside the CDR3, is DAMVIQNPRYQVTQFGKPVTLSCSQTLNHNVMYWYQQKSSQAPKLLFHYYDKDFNNEADTPDNFQSRRPNTSFCFLDIRSPGLGDTAMYLCATSPQGGIYGYTFGSGTRLTVV.

This sequence joins TRBV5-1 and TRBJ1-6; a possible D gene is TRBD1 (5 bases). Trimming took 5 bases from V and 4 from J, leaving 16 bases between them. Germline-derived CDR1 and CDR2 are SGHRS and YFSETQ. The CDR3 covers 16 residues. The CDR3 spells CASRQTPGGYNSPLHF. The CDR3 nucleotides read TGCGCCAGCAGACAAACGCCGGGGGGGTATAATTCACCCCTCCACTTT.

The V and J genes are TRBV9 and TRBJ2-1; D is perhaps TRBD2 (6 bases). The V gene lost 1 base and the J gene lost 0 bases, with 26 bases spanning the gap. This CDR3 contains 21 residues. Germline assignment: CDR1 SGDLS and CDR2 YYNGEE. The CDR3 DNA reads TGTGCCAGCAGCGTATTTGAATTGGCGGGGCGAGGGATAAGCTCCTACAATGAGCAGTTCTTC. Its translation is CASSVFELAGRGISSYNEQFF.

The sample holds one count of this clone. V is TRBV30 and J is TRBJ1-4, with D uncertain. V was pared by 0 bases and J by 10 bases, with 9 bases between. Germline V gene data show CDR1 as GTSNPN and CDR2 as SVGIG (reference sequence). The CDR3 loop spans 12 amino acids. CDR3 nucleotides: TGTGCCTGGAGTGTACTTTGTGTAAAACTGTTTTTT. It specifies CAWSVLCVKLFF.

The V and J genes are TRBV18 and TRBJ1-1, with a possible D match to TRBD1 (6 bases). Germline V gives CDR1 KGHSH, CDR2 LQKENI. V shed 3 bases and J shed 2 bases, with 10 bases lying between them. The CDR3 spans 14 residues. CDR3 protein: CASSPGHANTEAFF. As DNA, the CDR3 is TGTGCCAGCTCACCGGGACACGCCAACACTGAAGCTTTCTTT.

CDR3 coding DNA: TGCGCCAGCAGCTCCGAAACACAGGGTTCAGGTTCACCCCTCCACTTT. Protein sequence: CASSSETQGSGSPLHF. This chain connects TRBV5-1 to TRBJ1-6; D is perhaps TRBD1 (6 bases). This CDR3 has 16 residues. V shed 3 bases and J shed 9 bases, with 19 bases lying between them. Germline CDR1 SGHRS, CDR2 YFSETQ.

The rearrangement uses TRBV11-3 and TRBJ2-2, with 10 bases fitting TRBD2. CDR3 length equals 16 residues. CDR1 SGHNT and CDR2 YENEEA come from the germline V gene. Trimming removed 3 bases from V and 4 bases from J; junction bases left unmatched: 5. The CDR3 sequence: CASSFSGRYGTGELFF. The CDR3 DNA reads TGTGCCAGCAGCTTTAGCGGGAGGTATGGCACCGGGGAGCTGTTTTTT.

This chain uses TRBV10-3 with TRBJ2-3; 10 bases align to TRBD2. Per the germline V gene, CDR1 is ENHRY and CDR2 is SYGVKD. The CDR3 contains 17 residues. Losses at the gene ends were 2 bases for V and 2 bases for J; bases not matched to a gene: 7. The CDR3 spells CAISELGLALLTDTQYF. CDR3 DNA: TGTGCCATCAGTGAGCTGGGACTAGCGCTCCTCACAGATACGCAGTATTTT.

The chain joins TRBV18 to TRBJ2-1; TRBD2 matches 10 bases. The ends lost 1 base at V and 2 bases at J; junction bases unmatched: 5. This CDR3 is 17 amino acids long. Germline CDR1 is KGHSH and CDR2 is LQKENI. CDR3 bases: TGTGCCAGCTCACCACTACGGACTAGCGGCCCCTACAATGAGCAGTTCTTC. It translates to CASSPLRTSGPYNEQFF.

This chain connects TRBV10-3 to TRBJ2-2; tentative D call: TRBD2 (6 bases). This CDR3 has 13 amino acids. CDR1 and CDR2 from the germline V gene are ENHRY and SYGVKD. V lost 10 bases and J lost 2, with 11 bases in between. The CDR3: CASLGLNTGELFF. CDR3 nucleotides: TGTGCCAGCCTGGGACTTAACACCGGGGAGCTGTTTTTT.

The chain links TRBV5-6 to TRBJ1-2, with a possible D match to TRBD1 (6 bases). The length of the CDR3 is 15 residues. CDR1 SGHDT and CDR2 YYEEEE come from the germline V gene. V was shortened by 5 bases and J by 6 bases, with 20 bases between the two germline ends. The CDR3 sequence: CASRLRGVGEDGYTF. DNA for the CDR3: TGTGCCAGCAGGCTCAGGGGAGTGGGTGAGGATGGCTACACCTTC.

In DNA form, the CDR3 reads TGTGCCAGCAGTTTAGCGCGGGATCAGCCCCAGCATTTT. It specifies CASSLARDQPQHF. The chain has TRBV27 and TRBJ1-5; D gene uncertain. Germline CDR1 reads MNHEY; CDR2 reads SMNVEV (reference sequence). V shed 2 bases and J shed 5 bases, with 7 bases lying between them. The length of the CDR3 is 13 residues.